This T cell receptor (beta chain) originates from a study of CD8+CD57+ T cells in acquired aplastic anemia. The wider study: The average for DNA from sorted CD4+ and CD8+ cells was 3 to 3.5 ug. Findings and limits, study-wide: Patients and controls shared twenty-nine CD8+ CDR3 sequences. A significant difference in CD8+ Simpson's diversity between patients and controls was not found.

Note on this clonotype: Its target is not known.

Both TCR beta VDJ combination and CDR3 sequence profiling were carried out. Genomic DNA was the template for this profiling. TCRdb analysed the reads with MiXCR anew, one entry per CDR3 protein. The sample yields hundreds of thousands of distinct CDR3 sequences, 65% to 80% seen once. Trimming shortened V by 3 bases and J by 6 bases, and 5 bases separated the two germline ends. This CDR3 has 12 amino acids. This sequence joins TRBV12-3 or TRBV12-4 and TRBJ2-2; unclear D gene. This TCR came from a human donor in good health, serving as a control. The sample was sorted CD4+, CD8+, or CD8+CD57+ T cells (not recorded which) from PBMCs. In DNA, the CDR3 is TGTGCCAGCAGTTTCGGATCCGGGGAGCTGTTTTTT. Translating it yields CASSFGSGELFF.